Shown below are 30 T cell receptor beta chains from a single sample sequenced in a study of cytomegalovirus exposure and HLA in healthy donors. The PCR ran on 60 Vbeta and 13 Jbeta primers. Libraries were prepared by immunoSEQ multiplex PCR; TCRdb keeps only in-frame clonotypes and omits some of them. This table has about 150,000 clones, roughly 78% appearing once. The sample consisted of PBMCs. The receptors stem from a woman aged 45-65 years in good health and CMV-seropositive.

A single count supports this clone. The chain employs TRBV19 and TRBJ1-1; perhaps TRBD1 as D (5 bases). This CDR3 has 15 residues. Germline CDR1 is LNHDA and CDR2 is SQIVND (reference sequence). The ends were cut back, 3 bases at V and 5 bases at J, with 16 bases in the middle. The CDR3: CASSIRTYRTTEAFF. CDR3 coding DNA: TGTGCCAGTAGTATCAGGACATACCGAACGACTGAAGCTTTCTTT.

The chain combines TRBV30 with TRBJ1-3; D remains unclear. The CDR3 extends over 14 amino acids. Germline CDR1 GTSNPN, CDR2 SVGIG (reference sequence). The V gene lost 2 bases and the J gene lost 0 bases, with 8 bases spanning the gap. The CDR3: CAWSPAYSGNTIYF. CDR3 sequence (DNA): TGTGCCTGGAGTCCAGCGTACTCTGGAAACACCATATATTTT.

J is TRBJ2-7 and V is TRBV7-9; D gene uncertain. This CDR3 contains 14 residues. CDR1 SEHNR and CDR2 FQNEAQ come from the germline V gene (reference sequence). V was cut by 0 bases and J by 7 bases, with 13 bases left in between. CDR3: CASSLAGEAKEQYF. CDR3 bases: TGTGCCAGCAGCTTAGCGGGTGAGGCTAAAGAGCAGTACTTC.

This clone was seen a handful of times. Distinct nucleotide sequences in the sample also encode this CDR3. The chain uses TRBV19 and TRBJ2-5; 9 nucleotides match TRBD1. The CDR3 has 13 residues. The V gene's germline CDR1 is LNHDA and CDR2 SQIVND (reference sequence). The ends lost 6 bases at V and 5 bases at J; junction bases unmatched: 4. CDR3 sequence (DNA): TGTGCCAGTAGGGACAGGGGTCTGGAGACCCAGTACTTC. Protein product: CASRDRGLETQYF.

A note on this clone: The junction differs from germline at one of its ends, possibly a read error. The genes are TRBV6-5 and TRBJ1-5, with 8 nucleotides matching TRBD1. This CDR3 has 15 residues. Germline assignment: CDR1 MNHEY and CDR2 SVGAGI. The CDR3 bases are TGTGCCAGCAGGCGCGACAGGGGTAGCAATCGGCCCCAGCATTTT. Residues: CASRRDRGSNRPQHF.

This clone was found once. The chain employs TRBV5-4 and TRBJ2-5; TRBD2 might be the D (7 bases). V lost 0 bases and J 5 bases, leaving 11 bases between the germline ends. The CDR3 is 14 residues long. CDR1 and CDR2 from the germline V gene are SGHNT and YYREEE (reference sequence). Written as DNA, the CDR3 is TGTGCCAGCAGCTTGGAGGGGGGGCTGGAGACCCAGTACTTC. Translation: CASSLEGGLETQYF.

The rearrangement joins TRBV5-4 to TRBJ2-7; a possible D gene is TRBD1 (5 bases). Looked up from germline, CDR1 is SGHNT and CDR2 is YYREEE (reference sequence). CDR3 length: 13 residues. Trimming cost V 5 bases and J 1 base, with 10 bases left between them. CDR3: CASSPQGSYEQYF. Written as DNA, the CDR3 is TGTGCCAGCAGTCCCCAGGGTTCCTACGAGCAGTACTTC. Full variable domain (rest looked up from reference TRBV5-4 and TRBJ2-7): ETGVTQSPTHLIKTRGQQVTLRCSSQSGHNTVSWYQQALGQGPQFIFQYYREEENGRGNFPPRFSGLQFPNYSSELNVNALELDDSALYLCASSPQGSYEQYFGPGTRLTVT.

Concerning this clone itself: At one of its ends the junction is not consistent with the germline gene, which may arise from a read error. The J gene is TRBJ2-2, the V gene TRBV7-7; tentative D call: TRBD1 (6 bases). The germline CDR1 and CDR2 sequences are SSHAT and FNYEAQ (reference sequence). The CDR3 totals 13 residues. CDR3 residues: CASSAGTTGELFF. As DNA, the CDR3 is TGTGCTAGCAGCGCCGGGACAACTGGGGAGCTGTTTTTT.

This clone occurred once. V and J are TRBV5-1 and TRBJ1-2; TRBD1 might be the D (5 bases). CDR1 is SGHRS, CDR2 YFSETQ, per germline. Deletions cut 4 bases from V and 1 base from J, with 11 bases between. The CDR3 spans 14 residues. The CDR3 reads CASSANQGNYGYTF. The CDR3 DNA sequence: TGCGCCAGCAGCGCCAATCAGGGTAACTATGGCTACACCTTC. Combining the CDR3 with reference TRBV5-1 and TRBJ1-2 gives the whole variable domain KAGVTQTPRYLIKTRGQQVTLSCSPISGHRSVSWYQQTPGQGLQFLFEYFSETQRNKGNFPGRFSGRQFSNSRSEMNVSTLELGDSALYLCASSANQGNYGYTFGSGTRLTVV.

V is TRBV6-5 and J is TRBJ2-3; TRBD2 aligns across 9 bases. The V and J ends lost 4 bases and 3 bases, in that order; junction bases with no gene match: 5. CDR3 length: 15 amino acids. Germline V gives CDR1 MNHEY, CDR2 SVGAGI. The CDR3: CASSFSGGATDTQYF. The CDR3 nucleotides read TGTGCCAGCAGTTTTAGCGGGGGTGCGACAGATACGCAGTATTTT.

As DNA, the CDR3 is TGTGCCAGCAGTGTAACTGGAAACACCATATATTTT. Protein product: CASSVTGNTIYF. V is TRBV6-1 and J is TRBJ1-3; D uncertain. Germline V lookup: CDR1 MNHNS, CDR2 SASEGT. V was clipped by 4 bases and J by 2 bases, with 3 bases between them. The CDR3 sequence is 12 residues long.

This rearrangement joins TRBV7-8 to TRBJ2-3; D possibly corresponds to TRBD1 (6 bases). Germline CDR1 SGHVS, CDR2 FQNEAQ. Trimming took off 3 bases at V and 2 bases at J, with 12 bases between the two ends. The CDR3 covers 15 residues. The CDR3 is CASSFRRGHTDTQYF. CDR3 nucleotide sequence: TGTGCCAGCAGCTTCAGACGGGGACACACAGATACGCAGTATTTT.

The rearrangement joins TRBV6-1 to TRBJ1-3; D perhaps matches TRBD1 (5 bases). Germline CDR1 MNHNS, CDR2 SASEGT. V lost 2 bases and J 0 bases, leaving 5 bases between the germline ends. The CDR3 runs 14 residues. The CDR3 spells CASSERGSGNTIYF. The CDR3 DNA follows: TGTGCCAGCAGTGAAAGGGGCTCTGGAAACACCATATATTTT.

The chain recombines TRBV19 with TRBJ2-1; weak D call: TRBD1 (6 bases). V was cut by 4 bases and J by 3 bases, with 16 bases left in between. Germline CDR1 and CDR2: LNHDA and SQIVND (reference sequence). The CDR3 is 16 residues long. CDR3 in amino acids: CASSTPGRDIYNEQFF. The CDR3 bases are TGTGCCAGTAGTACGCCGGGACGGGACATCTACAATGAGCAGTTCTTC.

The J gene is TRBJ2-7, the V gene TRBV5-1; 14 bases are shared with TRBD2. The V and J ends lost 4 bases and 2 bases, in that order; junction bases with no gene match: 5. In germline, CDR1 is SGHRS, CDR2 YFSETQ. CDR3 length equals 16 residues. The CDR3: CASSPTSGGVTYEQYF. CDR3 sequence (DNA): TGCGCCAGCAGCCCGACTAGCGGGGGGGTGACCTACGAGCAGTACTTC.

The chain combines TRBV10-2 with TRBJ2-7; 7 bases are shared with TRBD1. Germline V gene lookup returns CDR1 WSHSY and CDR2 SAAADI. The CDR3 has 15 residues. The J segment lost 1 base and the V segment lost 6 bases, leaving 9 bases of the junction unmatched. The CDR3 DNA sequence: TGCGCCAGCAGGTACAGGGGCCGAACTTCCTACGAGCAGTACTTC. It encodes CASRYRGRTSYEQYF.

The chain carries TRBV6-5 and TRBJ1-1; D is unclear. Germline CDR1 MNHEY, CDR2 SVGAGI. V lost 5 bases and J 11 bases, leaving 12 bases between the germline ends. The CDR3 is 11 residues long. The CDR3 DNA reads as TGTGCCAGCAGTGAAAGGCCCGGGGCTTTCTTT. This encodes CASSERPGAFF.

Details on this clone: One junction end disagrees with the germline gene, perhaps due to a read error. The CDR3 protein is CSSAITGPAAHEQYF. The CDR3 bases are TGTTCCAGCGCGATTACTGGGCCGGCAGCTCACGAGCAGTACTTC. This sequence joins TRBV7-9 and TRBJ2-7, with D hard to call. Germline-derived CDR1 and CDR2 are SEHNR and FQNEAQ (reference sequence). The CDR3 runs 15 residues.

The V and J genes are TRBV30 and TRBJ1-3, with D hard to call. The CDR3 is made up of 11 amino acids. V lost 5 bases to trimming and J lost 10 bases, with 12 bases between them. CDR1 GTSNPN and CDR2 SVGIG come from the germline V gene (reference sequence). CDR3 coding DNA: TGTGCCTGGGGATGGAGGGAGACCATATATTTT. Translating gives CAWGWRETIYF.

The chain uses TRBV5-1 and TRBJ1-6; a possible D gene is TRBD1 (5 bases). The CDR3 is made up of 15 amino acids. Germline V gene lookup returns CDR1 SGHRS and CDR2 YFSETQ. Trimming left V 4 bases short and J 10 bases short, with 18 bases between. For the CDR3, the DNA is TGCGCCAGCAGCGCCGGGCAGGGTCGATTGTCACCCCTCCACTTT. Its protein is CASSAGQGRLSPLHF.

This rearrangement joins TRBV5-6 to TRBJ2-6, with D possibly TRBD1 on 6 matching bases. The CDR3 extends over 17 amino acids. Germline CDR1 is SGHDT and CDR2 is YYEEEE. Trimming took off 2 bases at V and 0 bases at J, with 12 bases between the two ends. DNA of the CDR3: TGTGCCAGCAGCTTAGGGCAGGGGAGCTCTGGGGCCAACGTCCTGACTTTC. This codes for CASSLGQGSSGANVLTF.

This clone was counted a single time. The chain combines TRBV7-2 with TRBJ2-2; 7 bases fit TRBD2. CDR3 length: 13 amino acids. Trimming removed 5 bases from V and 7 bases from J; junction bases left unmatched: 4. Germline CDR1 SGHTA, CDR2 FQGNSA. The CDR3 loop is CASSLGGVGELFF. The DNA for the CDR3 is TGTGCCAGCAGCCTGGGGGGGGTCGGGGAGCTGTTTTTT.

This chain uses TRBV18 with TRBJ1-1; tentative D call: TRBD1 (6 bases). This CDR3 contains 14 residues. V lost 6 bases and J 1 base, leaving 12 bases between the germline ends. In germline, CDR1 is KGHSH, CDR2 LQKENI. The CDR3 reads CASSQGSPNTEAFF. DNA for the CDR3: TGTGCCAGCTCCCAGGGGTCGCCGAACACTGAAGCTTTCTTT. The whole variable domain, filled in from reference TRBV18 and TRBJ1-1, reads NAGVMQNPRHLVRRRGQEARLRCSPMKGHSHVYWYRQLPEEGLKFMVYLQKENIIDESGMPKERFSAEFPKEGPSILRIQQVVRGDSAAYFCASSQGSPNTEAFFGQGTRLTVV.

J is TRBJ1-2 and V is TRBV21-1; TRBD1 was called by the table and not checked on the DNA. TRBV21-1 is an annotated pseudogene. The CDR3 sequence is 17 residues long. CDR3 in DNA: TGTGCCAGCACGCCTGGACATTTTTCGTACGCCCCCTATGGCTACACCTTC. Translating gives CASTPGHFSYAPYGYTF.

The CDR3 loop is CASRATISYETQYF. In DNA, the CDR3 is TGCGCCAGCCGAGCTACGATTAGCTACGAGACCCAGTACTTC. The chain employs TRBV5-1 and TRBJ2-5; D gene ambiguous. Trimming shortened V by 7 bases and J by 5 bases, and 18 bases separated the two germline ends. This CDR3 spans 14 amino acids. The germline CDR1 and CDR2 sequences are SGHRS and YFSETQ.

The V call is TRBV18, the J call TRBJ1-5; a possible D gene is TRBD1 (5 bases). CDR3 size: 13 residues. V lost 1 base to trimming and J lost 7 bases, with 8 bases between them. Germline V gene lookup returns CDR1 KGHSH and CDR2 LQKENI. The CDR3 DNA follows: TGTGCCAGCTCACCACTTGGGGCCCAGCCCCAGCATTTT. Its protein is CASSPLGAQPQHF. Complete variable domain (other parts from reference TRBV18 and TRBJ1-5): NAGVMQNPRHLVRRRGQEARLRCSPMKGHSHVYWYRQLPEEGLKFMVYLQKENIIDESGMPKERFSAEFPKEGPSILRIQQVVRGDSAAYFCASSPLGAQPQHFGDGTRLSIL.

The chain joins TRBV5-4 to TRBJ1-2, with D hard to call. Trimming stripped 0 bases from V and 7 bases from J, with 7 bases between. CDR3 length equals 12 residues. Germline V CDR1 and CDR2: SGHNT, YYREEE (reference sequence). The CDR3 here is CASSLDAVGYTF. Here the CDR3 DNA reads TGTGCCAGCAGCTTGGATGCGGTTGGCTACACCTTC.

The rearrangement links TRBV29-1 to TRBJ2-2; 7 bases agree with TRBD1. The CDR3 runs 13 residues. The V gene's germline CDR1 is SQVTM and CDR2 ANQGSEA. V shed 7 bases, J shed 2 bases, and the junction held 4 bases outside the gene matches. The CDR3 region is CSADRANTGELFF. CDR3 sequence (DNA): TGCAGCGCCGACAGGGCCAACACCGGGGAGCTGTTTTTT.

The V and J genes are TRBV18 and TRBJ1-6; D remains unclear. The CDR3 extends over 17 amino acids. Germline V gene sequence: CDR1 KGHSH, CDR2 LQKENI. Trimming removed 3 bases at V and 6 bases at J, with 18 bases between. For the CDR3, the DNA is TGTGCCAGCTCACCGGAGGTGTTTGGTTTTAGTAATTCACCCCTCCACTTT. This codes for CASSPEVFGFSNSPLHF.

The chain carries TRBV20-1 and TRBJ2-7; perhaps TRBD2 as D (6 bases). The CDR3 has 11 residues. The V gene lost 5 bases and the J gene lost 6 bases, with 11 bases spanning the gap. Germline lookup yields CDR1 DFQATT and CDR2 SNEGSKA (reference sequence). The CDR3 is CSAWGGAEQYF. In DNA, the CDR3 is TGCAGTGCTTGGGGAGGAGCCGAGCAGTACTTC.